The 24 T cell receptor beta chains in this list originate from one sample, sequenced in a study of shared clonotypes between healthy human individuals. Assay: immunoSEQ multiplex PCR; the TCRdb copy retains only in-frame clones and omits some. Counted here are about half a million clones, more than 65% occurring once; the ten biggest clones make up about 12%. The specimen sequenced was PBMCs. Every receptor here comes from a woman in her 40s in good health. Some clones in this sample may be carry-over from other donors' samples.

The chain uses TRBV7-6 and TRBJ2-7, with 9 bases aligning to TRBD2. Looked up from germline, CDR1 is SGHVS and CDR2 is FNYEAQ. The CDR3 totals 16 residues. V lost 5 bases, J lost 2 bases, and 10 bases stayed unmatched. The CDR3 sequence: CASSPRGSGRAYEQYF. DNA of the CDR3: TGTGCCAGCAGCCCACGTGGTAGCGGGAGAGCCTACGAGCAGTACTTC.

This clone showed up just a few times. The chain is built from TRBV18 and TRBJ2-1; D unclear. This CDR3 has 16 amino acids. V was clipped by 2 bases and J by 0 bases, with 11 bases between them. Germline values: CDR1 KGHSH, CDR2 LQKENI. CDR3 region: CASSPGRQLSYNEQFF. DNA of the CDR3: TGTGCCAGCTCACCAGGCCGTCAGCTCTCCTACAATGAGCAGTTCTTC.

The chain links TRBV5-1 to TRBJ2-7; TRBD1 aligns across 9 bases. Germline-derived CDR1 and CDR2 are SGHRS and YFSETQ. The V gene end was trimmed by 3 bases and the J gene end by 0 bases; junction bases not matched to a gene: 4. The CDR3 loop spans 15 amino acids. CDR3 coding DNA: TGCGCCAGCAGCTATGGACAGGGGAGCTCCTACGAGCAGTACTTC. Translated: CASSYGQGSSYEQYF. Based on the CDR3 plus reference TRBV5-1 and TRBJ2-7, the full variable domain is KAGVTQTPRYLIKTRGQQVTLSCSPISGHRSVSWYQQTPGQGLQFLFEYFSETQRNKGNFPGRFSGRQFSNSRSEMNVSTLELGDSALYLCASSYGQGSSYEQYFGPGTRLTVT.

This clone has a count of ten or more. The sample contains more than one DNA sequence encoding this CDR3. The V and J genes are TRBV11-2 and TRBJ2-3; 7 bases align to TRBD2. The junction had 7 bases not matched to a gene; V was cut back by 5 bases and J by 2 bases. This CDR3 comprises 15 residues. Germline CDR1 and CDR2: SGHAT and FQNNGV. CDR3 nucleotide sequence: TGTGCCAGCAGCCCGGGGGGTCGAAACACAGATACGCAGTATTTT. Its protein is CASSPGGRNTDTQYF.

V usage is TRBV14 and J usage is TRBJ2-7; a weak D match, TRBD2 (6 bases). The CDR3 is 16 amino acids. Germline values: CDR1 SGHDN, CDR2 FVKESK. The ends were cut back, 4 bases at V and 0 bases at J, with 16 bases in the middle. CDR3 bases: TGTGCCAGCAGCCGGACACAAGGAGGGATCTCCTACGAGCAGTACTTC. As protein: CASSRTQGGISYEQYF.

This clone was seen once. The chain joins TRBV5-1 to TRBJ2-1, with TRBD2 matching 8 bases. This CDR3 is 15 amino acids long. The germline V gene encodes CDR1 SGHRS and CDR2 YFSETQ. Trimming cost V 0 bases and J 6 bases; bases outside gene matches: 5. DNA for the CDR3: TGCGCCAGCAGCTTGGAGAGCGGGAGTGGCAATGAGCAGTTCTTC. Amino acids: CASSLESGSGNEQFF. The full variable domain, completed using reference TRBV5-1 and TRBJ2-1, is KAGVTQTPRYLIKTRGQQVTLSCSPISGHRSVSWYQQTPGQGLQFLFEYFSETQRNKGNFPGRFSGRQFSNSRSEMNVSTLELGDSALYLCASSLESGSGNEQFFGPGTRLTVL.

This clone showed up many times. The sample has other DNA sequences that encode this CDR3 too. The chain recombines TRBV27 with TRBJ2-3; D is ambiguous. The CDR3 runs 18 residues. Looked up from germline, CDR1 is MNHEY and CDR2 is SMNVEV (reference sequence). V lost 3 bases, J lost 0 bases, and 19 bases lay in between. CDR3 residues: CASSLGPDTFLSTDTQYF. The CDR3 coding sequence is TGTGCCAGCAGTTTGGGTCCCGATACCTTTCTTAGCACAGATACGCAGTATTTT.

The chain couples TRBV7-6 to TRBJ2-5, with 9 bases identical to TRBD1. J was trimmed by 5 bases and V by 5 bases; bases with no gene match: 12. The CDR3 runs to 16 residues. Per the germline V gene, CDR1 is SGHVS and CDR2 is FNYEAQ. Here the CDR3 DNA reads TGTGCCAGCAGCCCACAATACAGGGGGCTGGGGGAGACCCAGTACTTC. It encodes CASSPQYRGLGETQYF.

The chain joins TRBV29-1 to TRBJ1-1, with TRBD1 as a possible D gene (5 bases). The CDR3 is 12 amino acids. V was clipped by 2 bases and J by 1 base, with 5 bases between them. Germline CDR1 reads SQVTM; CDR2 reads ANQGSEA. In nucleotides, the CDR3 is TGCAGCGTTGAAAGGGGGAACACTGAAGCTTTCTTT. This gives the protein CSVERGNTEAFF.

The DNA for the CDR3 is TGTGCAAGTCGCTTAGTGTTCAGACCTGAGATAGCAACTAATGAAAAACTGTTTTTT. This gives the protein CASRLVFRPEIATNEKLFF. This rearrangement joins TRBV12-2 to TRBJ1-4. TRBV12-2 is described as a pseudogene. CDR3 length: 19 amino acids.

The gene calls are TRBV5-6 and TRBJ2-1, with a tentative D call TRBD1 (6 bases). The CDR3 runs 16 residues. Germline V gene sequence: CDR1 SGHDT, CDR2 YYEEEE. Trimming took 0 bases from V and 6 from J, leaving 16 bases between them. The CDR3 DNA is TGTGCCAGCAGCTTGGCCTTTGGGGGCGCGATCAATGAGCAGTTCTTC. Translation: CASSLAFGGAINEQFF.

This rearrangement joins TRBV11-2 to TRBJ1-4; TRBD1 matches 7 bases. The germline V gene encodes CDR1 SGHAT and CDR2 FQNNGV. The CDR3 length is 14 residues. V dropped 5 bases and J dropped 7; count of bases not matched to a gene: 7. CDR3 in amino acids: CASSLTGKGEKLFF. As DNA, the CDR3 is TGTGCCAGCAGCCTGACAGGGAAGGGTGAAAAACTGTTTTTT.

Of note for this clone: Given a far larger clone just one base away, this is likely a sequencing read error. This sample also contains other DNA sequences that code for the same CDR3. V is TRBV4-3 and J is TRBJ1-1, with D unclear. Germline CDR1 reads LGHNA; CDR2 reads YSLEER. V lost 0 bases, J lost 5 bases, and 25 bases lay in between. This CDR3 is 19 amino acids long. CDR3 DNA sequence: TGCGCCAGCAGCCAAGATAATTCGGCAGGCCTTACGGGAGGGACTGAAGCTTTCTTT. Encoded protein: CASSQDNSAGLTGGTEAFF.

This clone has just a few counts. The V and J genes are TRBV18 and TRBJ1-3; D unclear. The germline V gene encodes CDR1 KGHSH and CDR2 LQKENI. CDR3 length equals 16 residues. Deletions cut 2 bases from V and 0 bases from J, with 11 bases between. CDR3 amino acids: CASSPSAPSSGNTIYF. DNA of the CDR3: TGTGCCAGCTCACCAAGCGCCCCGAGCTCTGGAAACACCATATATTTT.

Of note for this clone: With a far larger clone one base away, a read error is the likely cause. The chain joins TRBV10-2 to TRBJ1-3; 11 bases are a match to TRBD1. Germline V gene sequence: CDR1 WSHSY, CDR2 SAAADI. CDR3 size: 15 residues. In nucleotides, the CDR3 is TGCGCCAGCAGTGATGGACAGGGGGCTGGAGACACCATATATTTT. Residues: CASSDGQGAGDTIYF.

A word on this clone: This likely traces to a read error, being one base from a far larger clone. This is likely a read error, given that the CDR3 carries no conserved phenylalanine or tryptophan at its end. The V gene is TRBV6-5, the J gene TRBJ2-7; perhaps TRBD2 as D (6 bases). The CDR3 sequence is 13 residues long. V was shortened by 9 bases and J by 7 bases, with 19 bases between the two germline ends. Germline-derived CDR1 and CDR2 are MNHEY and SVGAGI. The CDR3 is CASGGVRESEQYL. The CDR3 DNA sequence: TGTGCCAGTGGTGGAGTTCGGGAGAGTGAGCAGTACTTA.

This chain joins TRBV7-3 and TRBJ2-2; 10 bases are shared with TRBD2. The V gene end was trimmed by 5 bases and the J gene end by 3 bases; junction bases not matched to a gene: 3. The CDR3 covers 15 residues. The germline gives CDR1 SGHTA, CDR2 FQGTGA. The CDR3 here is CASSPGTSDTGELFF. CDR3 DNA sequence: TGTGCCAGCAGCCCCGGGACTAGCGACACCGGGGAGCTGTTTTTT. The entire variable domain, with the rest obtained from reference TRBV7-3 and TRBJ2-2, is as follows: GAGVSQTPSNKVTEKGKYVELRCDPISGHTALYWYRQSLGQGPEFLIYFQGTGAADDSGLPNDRFFAVRPEGSVSTLKIQRTERGDSAVYLCASSPGTSDTGELFFGEGSRLTVL.

In DNA, the CDR3 is TGTGCCTACCCTGGACAGGCATCAGATACGCAGTATTTT. It codes for CAYPGQASDTQYF. The chain recombines TRBV2 with TRBJ2-3, with TRBD1 identical over 7 bases. V gave up 11 bases and J gave up 4 bases; unmatched junction bases: 9. The CDR3 is made up of 13 amino acids. Germline V gives CDR1 SNHLY, CDR2 FYNNEI.

This chain connects TRBV7-2 to TRBJ2-3, with 8 bases fitting TRBD1. V gave up 5 bases and J gave up 4 bases; unmatched junction bases: 11. Germline V CDR1 and CDR2: SGHTA, FQGNSA. The CDR3 contains 16 residues. The CDR3 spells CASSLTGVVRADTQYF. CDR3 nucleotides: TGTGCCAGCAGCCTGACAGGGGTGGTCCGGGCAGATACGCAGTATTTT.

Details on this clone: A much larger clone sits a single nucleotide away, making a read error possible. V and J are TRBV7-8 and TRBJ2-3, with TRBD1 matching over 7 bases. This CDR3 region has 12 residues. J was trimmed by 6 bases and V by 3 bases; bases with no gene match: 0. Germline V gene lookup returns CDR1 SGHVS and CDR2 FQNEAQ. The CDR3 reads CASSLDRDTQYF. For the CDR3, the DNA is TGTGCCAGCAGCTTGGACAGGGATACGCAGTATTTT.

The CDR3 is CATSSLGYEQYF. Written as DNA, the CDR3 is TGTGCCACCAGCAGCTTGGGATACGAGCAGTACTTC. V usage is TRBV15 and J usage is TRBJ2-7; D unclear. This CDR3 comprises 12 residues. V was pared by 3 bases and J by 4 bases, with 7 bases between. Germline assignment: CDR1 LNHNV and CDR2 YYDKDF (reference sequence).

The chain has TRBV7-2 and TRBJ2-7; D gene ambiguous. There are 12 residues in the CDR3. V dropped 3 bases and J dropped 7 bases, with 10 bases sitting between them. Looked up from germline, CDR1 is SGHTA and CDR2 is FQGNSA. CDR3: CASSFLYREQYF. The CDR3 coding sequence is TGTGCCAGCAGCTTCCTGTATAGGGAGCAGTACTTC.

About this clone: A far larger clone lies a single base away; this is likely a read error. This sequence joins TRBV30 and TRBJ2-1, with D hard to call. Trimming left V 2 bases short and J 5 bases short, with 10 bases between. CDR1 is GTSNPN, CDR2 SVGIG, per germline (reference sequence). The CDR3 spans 13 residues. The CDR3 DNA reads as TGTGCCTGGAGTTTTACCGAACACAATGAGCAGTTCTTC. Its protein product is CAWSFTEHNEQFF.

This chain uses TRBV4-2 with TRBJ1-1, with 7 bases aligning to TRBD1. CDR3 length: 14 residues. V lost 3 bases to trimming and J lost 4 bases; unmatched junction nucleotides: 5. CDR1 and CDR2 from the germline V gene are LGHNA and YNFKEQ. The CDR3 bases are TGTGCCAGCAGCCATGGGACAGCTAGCACTGAAGCTTTCTTT. Encoded protein: CASSHGTASTEAFF.